This TCR beta chain was found in a study of T cells in Graves' hyperthyroidism and ophthalmopathy. Study results and limitations: Within blood appeared most thyroid clonotypes that had expanded above 0.001.

There are many counts of this clonotype. The antigen remains unidentified. The hyperthyroidism was newly diagnosed and had lasted under 2 months; the patients were aged 18 to 65. The PBMCs were taken from more than 8 ml of fresh peripheral blood. Authors of the study amplified TCR beta CDR3 regions from RNA transcripts. A first-round RT-PCR of the TCR CDR3 used the HTBI primer set. TCRdb analysed the multiplex PCR reads with MiXCR anew, one entry per CDR3 protein. The profile shows approximately 420,000 distinct CDR3 sequences, roughly an eighth of them singletons. The germline CDR1 and CDR2 sequences are SGHRS and YFSETQ. The CDR3 totals 14 residues. Trimming cost V 1 base and J 3 bases, with 7 bases left between them.

The chain has TRBV5-1 and TRBJ1-4; no firm D call. Material: blood. The sequence was obtained from a woman in her late teens or twenties with Graves' hyperthyroidism. The CDR3 spells CASSLTGPNEKLFF. CDR3 DNA sequence: TGCGCCAGCAGCTTGACCGGCCCTAATGAAAAACTGTTTTTT.